This entry concerns a single TCR beta chain. The antigen is unknown. The data are from a study of cytomegalovirus exposure and HLA in healthy donors. The study's findings and limits: Specific recognition of CMV antigens was confirmed in vitro for a few chains (all CMV-associated).

Primers for the PCR totalled 60 Vbeta and 13 Jbeta. As processed by the authors: Around 10 million of the roughly 80 million unique TCR beta chains counted in a later analysis were shared. Sequencing was performed with immunoSEQ multiplex PCR; in TCRdb, only in-frame clones are kept and a portion is missing. V and J calls plus clone size are reproduced from that table; the DNA served to infer D and trimming. The top ten clones hold approximately 0.6% of a sample with tens of thousands of clones, around 81% of them seen once. The TCR sequence derives from a man aged 30 to 45 in good health and CMV-seronegative. Source material: PBMCs.

CDR3 sequence reads: CSVLTGTGVRETQYF. CDR3 nucleotide sequence: TGCAGCGTCTTGACGGGGACAGGGGTTCGAGAGACCCAGTACTTC. J is TRBJ2-5 and V is TRBV29-1, with 10 bases that match TRBD1. The CDR3 has 15 residues. In germline, CDR1 is SQVTM, CDR2 ANQGSEA. Unmatched junction bases numbered 11, after V lost 6 bases and J lost 4 bases.